Each of the 5 T cell receptor beta chains below was sequenced from the same sample in a study of siplizumab effects on memory and regulatory T cells. TCRdb keeps only in-frame clones here, not all; method: immunoSEQ multiplex PCR. Of roughly 100,000 clones detected, approximately 94% appear once; the ten largest clones hold 0.32%. The sample comprised CD4+ T cells sorted from blood. Every receptor here comes from a human donor in good health.

The gene calls are TRBV9 and TRBJ2-2, with no clear D. With 4 bases removed from V and 4 bases from J, the gap between germline ends came to 11 bases. CDR1 is SGDLS, CDR2 YYNGEE, per germline. The CDR3 runs to 14 residues. The CDR3 nucleotides read TGTGCCAGCAGCCTCGGGTGGCGCACCGGGGAGCTGTTTTTT. Translated, it gives CASSLGWRTGELFF. The full variable domain, in which reference TRBV9 and TRBJ2-2 provide the parts outside the CDR3, is DSGVTQTPKHLITATGQRVTLRCSPRSGDLSVYWYQQSLDQGLQFLIQYYNGEERAKGNILERFSAQQFPDLHSELNLSSLELGDSALYFCASSLGWRTGELFFGEGSRLTVL.

V gene TRBV7-9 combines with J gene TRBJ2-2; TRBD1 matches at 10 bases. This CDR3 spans 14 amino acids. Trimming cost V 7 bases and J 8 bases; bases outside gene matches: 7. Germline V lookup: CDR1 SEHNR, CDR2 FQNEAQ (reference sequence). DNA of the CDR3: TGTGCCAGCATCTTGGGACAGGGGTCTGGGGAGCTGTTTTTT. Residues: CASILGQGSGELFF.

This chain links TRBV29-1 with TRBJ2-1, with 10 nucleotides matching TRBD2. The junction had 13 bases not matched to a gene; V was cut back by 4 bases and J by 7 bases. The CDR3 has 16 amino acids. Per germline, CDR1 SQVTM and CDR2 ANQGSEA. CDR3 in amino acids: CSVAPLLAGGGNEQFF. The CDR3 DNA follows: TGCAGCGTTGCCCCCCTCTTAGCGGGAGGAGGAAATGAGCAGTTCTTC.

J is TRBJ1-5 and V is TRBV15; D gene ambiguous. This CDR3 is 13 amino acids long. V shed 2 bases and J shed 8 bases, with 10 bases lying between them. Germline assignment: CDR1 LNHNV and CDR2 YYDKDF (reference sequence). As DNA, the CDR3 is TGTGCCACCAGCAGAAATATACATGAGCCCCAGCATTTT. Amino acids: CATSRNIHEPQHF.

V gene TRBV15 combines with J gene TRBJ2-7; the match to TRBD2 covers 9 bases. Per germline, CDR1 LNHNV and CDR2 YYDKDF (reference sequence). CDR3 size: 16 residues. Trimming removed 0 bases from V and 2 bases from J; junction bases left unmatched: 5. As DNA, the CDR3 is TGTGCCACCAGCAGAGATTTAGCGGGAGTCACCTACGAGCAGTACTTC. Its translation is CATSRDLAGVTYEQYF.